This TCR beta chain was sequenced for a study of T cells in Graves' hyperthyroidism and ophthalmopathy. Clinical symptoms, serum thyroxine, TRAb, thyroid ultrasound and orbital computed tomography informed diagnoses. Study-level results: A model built on 13 V-J features separated ophthalmopathy from stable hyperthyroidism. Blood also carried most thyroid clonotypes expanded above 0.001. Model predictions of ophthalmopathy came a median roughly 6.4 months before onset.

The CDR3 runs 14 residues. Germline V gives CDR1 SGHNT, CDR2 YYREEE (reference sequence). Trimming took 4 bases from V and 5 from J, leaving 16 bases between them. Concerning this clonotype itself: As yet, its antigen is unknown.

The investigators amplified TCR beta CDR3 regions from RNA transcripts. TCR CDR3 underwent first-round RT-PCR with the HTBI primer set. TCRdb itself ran the multiplex PCR reads through MiXCR, one entry per CDR3 protein. Of around 380,000 distinct CDR3 sequences in the sample, approximately 15% were seen once. V usage is TRBV5-4 and J usage is TRBJ2-7; D possibly matches TRBD1 or TRBD2 (7 bases each). The sequencing input was blood. The clonotype comes from a man aged 25 to 40 with Graves' hyperthyroidism that later progressed to Graves' ophthalmopathy. The DNA of the CDR3 is TGTGCCAGCAGCACCCGACAGGGAGGGGACGAGCAGTACTTC. Its translation: CASSTRQGGDEQYF.